This TCR beta chain was sequenced during a study of blood T cell repertoires in COVID-19. For the study at large: Sample material is recorded as cDNA or gDNA derived from T cells, B-cell-depleted T cells, or PBMCs.

Germline V CDR1 and CDR2: MDHEN, SYDVKM. V gave up 3 bases and J gave up 1 base, with 12 bases separating them. CDR3 length equals 15 residues. Study processing details: Amplification with reference gene primers provided the estimates of nucleated cell counts. Data came from immunoSEQ multiplex PCR; TCRdb stores just in-frame clones and leaves some out. V, J and clone size are taken as reported in that table, and D and trimming were inferred from the DNA itself. The table shows 350,000 to 400,000 clones, with 88% occurring only once. This TCR was sampled from a woman aged 30 to 39 with acute COVID-19. The chain has TRBV28 and TRBJ1-1, with a possible D match to TRBD1 (6 bases). The specimen sequenced was PBMCs or T cells enriched from blood (not recorded which). In DNA, the CDR3 is TGTGCCAGCAGTTTGCTAAGGGGGGGGAACACTGAAGCTTTCTTT. Its protein product is CASSLLRGGNTEAFF.